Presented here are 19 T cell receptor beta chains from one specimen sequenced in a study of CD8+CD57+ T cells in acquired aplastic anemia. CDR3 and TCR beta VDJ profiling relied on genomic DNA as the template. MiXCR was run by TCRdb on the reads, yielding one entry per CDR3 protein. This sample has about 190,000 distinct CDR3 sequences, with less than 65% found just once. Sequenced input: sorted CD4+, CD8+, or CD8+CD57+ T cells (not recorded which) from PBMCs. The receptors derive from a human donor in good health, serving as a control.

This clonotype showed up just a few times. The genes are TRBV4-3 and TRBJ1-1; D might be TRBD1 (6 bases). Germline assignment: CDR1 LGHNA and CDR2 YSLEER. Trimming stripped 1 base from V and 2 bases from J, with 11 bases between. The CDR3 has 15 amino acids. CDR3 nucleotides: TGCGCCAGCAGCCAAGGAGGGGGGAAAAACACTGAAGCTTTCTTT. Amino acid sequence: CASSQGGGKNTEAFF.

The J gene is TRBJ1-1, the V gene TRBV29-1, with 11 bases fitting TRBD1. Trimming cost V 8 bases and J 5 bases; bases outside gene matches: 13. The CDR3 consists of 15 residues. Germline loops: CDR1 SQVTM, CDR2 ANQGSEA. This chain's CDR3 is CSPWTGGGGRTEAFF. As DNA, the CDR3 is TGCAGCCCATGGACAGGGGGCGGAGGGAGGACTGAAGCTTTCTTT.

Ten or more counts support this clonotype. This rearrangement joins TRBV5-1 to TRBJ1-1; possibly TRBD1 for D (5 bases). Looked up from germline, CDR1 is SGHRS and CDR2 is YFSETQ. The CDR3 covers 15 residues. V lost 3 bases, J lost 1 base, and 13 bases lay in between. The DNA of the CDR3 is TGCGCCAGCAGCTCCCAAGGGGTCTGGAACACTGAAGCTTTCTTT. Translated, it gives CASSSQGVWNTEAFF.

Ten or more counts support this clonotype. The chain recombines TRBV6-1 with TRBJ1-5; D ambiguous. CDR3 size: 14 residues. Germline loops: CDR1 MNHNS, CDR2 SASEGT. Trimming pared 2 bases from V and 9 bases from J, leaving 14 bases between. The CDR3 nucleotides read TGTGCCAGCAGTGAAAGGGCCAGTCAATGGCCCCAGCATTTT. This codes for CASSERASQWPQHF.

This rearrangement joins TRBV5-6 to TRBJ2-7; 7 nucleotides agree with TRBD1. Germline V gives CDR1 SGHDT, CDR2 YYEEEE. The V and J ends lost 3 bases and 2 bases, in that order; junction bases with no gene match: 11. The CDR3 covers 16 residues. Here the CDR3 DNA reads TGTGCCAGCAGCTGGGGCGTAGGACAGGTCCCCTACGAGCAGTACTTC. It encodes CASSWGVGQVPYEQYF.

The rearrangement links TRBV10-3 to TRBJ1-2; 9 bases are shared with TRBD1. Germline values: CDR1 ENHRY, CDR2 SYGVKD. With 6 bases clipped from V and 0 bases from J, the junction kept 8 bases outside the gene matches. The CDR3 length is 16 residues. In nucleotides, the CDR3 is TGTGCCATCAGGTTAACAGGGGGCTCGGCTAACTATGGCTACACCTTC. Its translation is CAIRLTGGSANYGYTF.

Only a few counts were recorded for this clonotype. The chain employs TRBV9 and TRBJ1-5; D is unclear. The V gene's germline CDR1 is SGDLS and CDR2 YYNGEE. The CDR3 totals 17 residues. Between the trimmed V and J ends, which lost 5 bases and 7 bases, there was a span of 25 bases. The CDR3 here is CASSKVSSWSSRQPQHF. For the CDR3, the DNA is TGTGCCAGCAGTAAAGTCTCATCGTGGAGCAGTCGGCAGCCCCAGCATTTT.

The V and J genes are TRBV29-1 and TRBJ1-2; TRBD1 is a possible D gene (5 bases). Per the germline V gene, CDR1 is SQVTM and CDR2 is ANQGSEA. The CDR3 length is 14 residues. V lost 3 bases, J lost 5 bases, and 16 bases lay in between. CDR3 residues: CSVEQGREKYGYTF. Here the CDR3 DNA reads TGCAGCGTTGAGCAGGGAAGGGAGAAGTATGGCTACACCTTC.

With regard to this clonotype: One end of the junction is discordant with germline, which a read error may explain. The CDR3 protein is CASSSGTGGGNQPQHF. The CDR3 region has the DNA TGCGCCAGCAGCTCGGGGACAGGGGGCGGGAATCAGCCCCAGCATTTT. The V call is TRBV7-3, the J call TRBJ1-5; 12 nucleotides match TRBD1. Germline CDR1 and CDR2: SGHTA and FQGTGA. The CDR3 is made up of 16 amino acids.

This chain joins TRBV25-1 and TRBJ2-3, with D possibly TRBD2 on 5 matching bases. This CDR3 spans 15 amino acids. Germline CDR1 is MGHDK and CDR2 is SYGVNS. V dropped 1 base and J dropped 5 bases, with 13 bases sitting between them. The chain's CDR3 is CASSELSGSRDTQYF. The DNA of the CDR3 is TGTGCCAGCAGTGAATTGAGCGGATCTCGAGATACGCAGTATTTT.

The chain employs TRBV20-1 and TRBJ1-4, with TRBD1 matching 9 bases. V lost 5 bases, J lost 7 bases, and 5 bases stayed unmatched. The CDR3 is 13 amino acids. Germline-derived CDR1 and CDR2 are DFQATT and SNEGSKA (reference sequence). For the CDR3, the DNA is TGCAGTGCTCCCGGGACAGGGATTGAAAAACTGTTTTTT. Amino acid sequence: CSAPGTGIEKLFF.

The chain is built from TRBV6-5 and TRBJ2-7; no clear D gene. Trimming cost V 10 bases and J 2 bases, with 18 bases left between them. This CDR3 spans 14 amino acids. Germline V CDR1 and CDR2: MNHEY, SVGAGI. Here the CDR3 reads CATKRGHITYEQYF. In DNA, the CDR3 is TGTGCCACCAAGAGAGGTCACATAACCTACGAGCAGTACTTC.

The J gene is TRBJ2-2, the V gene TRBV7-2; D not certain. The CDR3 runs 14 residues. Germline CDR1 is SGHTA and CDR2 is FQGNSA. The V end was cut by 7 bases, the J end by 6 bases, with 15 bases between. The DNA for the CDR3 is TGTGCCAGCACCCTTAGTAGGACGCCCGGGGAGCTGTTTTTT. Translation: CASTLSRTPGELFF.

CDR3 in amino acids: CATSSEGESYEQYF. CDR3 bases: TGTGCCACCAGCAGTGAAGGGGAATCCTACGAGCAGTACTTC. The rearrangement uses TRBV15 and TRBJ2-7, with D possibly being TRBD1 (5 bases). The CDR3 contains 14 residues. Germline V gives CDR1 LNHNV, CDR2 YYDKDF (reference sequence). Trimming shortened V by 3 bases and J by 1 base, and 10 bases separated the two germline ends.

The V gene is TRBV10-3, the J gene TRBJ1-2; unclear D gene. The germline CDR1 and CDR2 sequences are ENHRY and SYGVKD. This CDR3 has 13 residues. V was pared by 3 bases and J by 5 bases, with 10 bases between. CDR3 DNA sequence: TGTGCCATCAGTGACGGCAGCCTGTATGGCTACACCTTC. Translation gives CAISDGSLYGYTF.

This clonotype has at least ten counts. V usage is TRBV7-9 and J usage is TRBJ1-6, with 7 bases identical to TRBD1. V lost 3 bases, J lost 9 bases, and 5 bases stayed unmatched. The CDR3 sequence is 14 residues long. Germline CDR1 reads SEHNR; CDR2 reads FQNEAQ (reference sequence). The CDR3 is CASSFTTGASPLHF. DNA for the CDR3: TGTGCCAGCAGCTTTACTACAGGGGCTTCACCCCTCCACTTT.

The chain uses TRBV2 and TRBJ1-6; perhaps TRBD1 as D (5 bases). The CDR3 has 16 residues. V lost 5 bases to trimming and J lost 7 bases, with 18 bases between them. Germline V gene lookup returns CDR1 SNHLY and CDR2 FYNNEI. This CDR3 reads CASSKGVGTGNSPLHF. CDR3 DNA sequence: TGTGCCAGCAGTAAAGGGGTAGGGACTGGAAATTCACCCCTCCACTTT.

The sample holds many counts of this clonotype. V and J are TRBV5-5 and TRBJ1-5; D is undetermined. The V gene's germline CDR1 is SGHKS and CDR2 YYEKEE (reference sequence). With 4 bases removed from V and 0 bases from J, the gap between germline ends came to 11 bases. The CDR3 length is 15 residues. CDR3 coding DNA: TGTGCCAGCAGCAATTTCTGGTATAGCAATCAGCCCCAGCATTTT. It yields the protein CASSNFWYSNQPQHF.

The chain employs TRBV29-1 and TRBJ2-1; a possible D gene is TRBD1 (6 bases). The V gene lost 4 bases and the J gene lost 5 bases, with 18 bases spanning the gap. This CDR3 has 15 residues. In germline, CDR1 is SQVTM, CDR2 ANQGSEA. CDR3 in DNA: TGCAGCGTTGGTGTCGGCAGGGGATACGACAATGAGCAGTTCTTC. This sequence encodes CSVGVGRGYDNEQFF.